This T cell receptor beta chain was captured by sequencing in a study of blood T cell repertoires in COVID-19. About the research overall: Specimens from acute and convalescent COVID-19 originated in the United States, Italy and Spain. T cells, B-cell-depleted T cells, or PBMCs provided the cDNA or gDNA that served as material.

The CDR3 consists of 14 residues. Germline CDR1 SEHNR, CDR2 FQNEAQ (reference sequence). Trimming at V came to 6 bases and at J to 9 bases, leaving 10 bases not matched to a gene. In the authors' methods: From reference gene primer amplification, estimates of nucleated cell counts were derived. Profiling relied on immunoSEQ multiplex PCR, and the TCRdb table lists in-frame clones only, not all of them. The V and J calls and clone size come from that table; D and trimming were worked out from the DNA. This sample has about 210,000 clones, with more than 75% found just once. This clone has only one observation. Participant-given clinical history determined each cohort assignment.

The TCR was taken from a man in his forties with acute COVID-19. V gene TRBV7-9 combines with J gene TRBJ2-1; 8 bases map to TRBD2. Sequencing used PBMCs or T cells enriched from blood (not recorded which). In DNA form, the CDR3 reads TGTGCCAGCAGTTTATCCTTAGCGGGAAGTGAGCAGTTCTTC. Amino acids: CASSLSLAGSEQFF.